This T cell receptor (beta chain) comes out of a study of blood T cells in healthy people across ages. General study points: Percentage of naive T cells showed a strong correlation with TCR beta diversity.

As to this clonotype: Its cognate antigen is unknown.

With a J-beta primer mix and a sample-barcoded 5' primer, a second PCR ran about 7 to 11 cycles. The template-switch adaptor, which had 12 random nucleotides, put a tag on each cDNA molecule. All samples yielded 2.5 million or more CDR3-containing paired-end reads. Using its own MiXCR run on the 5' RACE reads, TCRdb lists one record per CDR3 protein. The table lists around 1,000,000 distinct CDR3 sequences, 35% to 40% of them singletons. The authors drew approximately 10 milliliters of peripheral blood from each donor. From germline, CDR1 is SGHAT and CDR2 FQNNGV. The CDR3 extends over 15 amino acids. The ends lost 4 bases at V and 8 bases at J; junction bases unmatched: 10.

This sequence was found in a man aged 18 to 30 in good health. J is TRBJ2-1 and V is TRBV11-2; 8 bases match TRBD1. Sequenced material: blood. DNA of the CDR3: TGTGCCAGCAGCTCGGGACAGGTGGTCTGGGATGAGCAGTTCTTC. Residues: CASSSGQVVWDEQFF.